The TCR beta chain described here comes from a study of blood T cell repertoires in COVID-19. Recruited during active infection, patients (from Seattle) were subsequently followed longitudinally. This clone was counted once. Profiled with immunoSEQ multiplex PCR; TCRdb holds only in-frame clones, not every one. The sample holds about 240,000 clones, around nine tenths seen once. Material for sequencing was peripheral blood. This clonotype originated in a man aged 25-40 years with COVID-19, enrolled during active disease.

The CDR3 region is CASSGVPTSLETQYF. The CDR3 region has the DNA TGCGCCAGCAGTGGGGTCCCGACTAGCTTAGAGACCCAGTACTTC. This chain connects TRBV5-1 to TRBJ2-5, with 7 bases lining up with TRBD2. The CDR3 contains 15 residues. Germline V gene sequence: CDR1 SGHRS, CDR2 YFSETQ. J gave up 4 bases and V 5 bases, and 11 bases lay outside the gene matches.